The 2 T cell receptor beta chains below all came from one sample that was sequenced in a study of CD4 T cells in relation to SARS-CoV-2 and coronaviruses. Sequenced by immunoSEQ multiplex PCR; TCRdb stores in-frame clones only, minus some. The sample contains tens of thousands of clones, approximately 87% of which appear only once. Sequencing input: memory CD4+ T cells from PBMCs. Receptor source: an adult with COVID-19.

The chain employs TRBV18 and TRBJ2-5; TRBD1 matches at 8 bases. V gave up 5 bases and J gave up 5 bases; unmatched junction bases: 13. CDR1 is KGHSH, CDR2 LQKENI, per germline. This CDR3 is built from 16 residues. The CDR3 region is CASSANFRGRMETQYF. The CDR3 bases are TGTGCCAGCTCAGCGAACTTCAGGGGGCGCATGGAGACCCAGTACTTC.

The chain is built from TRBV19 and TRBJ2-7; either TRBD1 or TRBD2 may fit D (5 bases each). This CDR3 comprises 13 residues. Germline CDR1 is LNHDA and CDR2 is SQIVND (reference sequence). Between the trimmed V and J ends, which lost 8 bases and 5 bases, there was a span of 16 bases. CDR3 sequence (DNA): TGTGCCAGTGGGGGACGGAAGGGCAACGAGCAGTACTTC. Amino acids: CASGGRKGNEQYF.